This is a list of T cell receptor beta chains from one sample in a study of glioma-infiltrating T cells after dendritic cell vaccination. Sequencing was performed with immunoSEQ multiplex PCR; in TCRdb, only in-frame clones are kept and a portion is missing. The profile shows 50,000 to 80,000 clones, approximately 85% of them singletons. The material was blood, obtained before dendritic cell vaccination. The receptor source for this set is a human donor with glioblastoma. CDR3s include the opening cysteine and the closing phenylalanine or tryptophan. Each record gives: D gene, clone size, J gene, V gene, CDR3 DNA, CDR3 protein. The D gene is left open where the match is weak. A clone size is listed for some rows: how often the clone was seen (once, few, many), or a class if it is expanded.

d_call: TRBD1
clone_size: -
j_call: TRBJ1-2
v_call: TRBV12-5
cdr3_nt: TGTGCTAGTGGTTTCGGGACAGGCCTCAACTATGGCTACACCTTC
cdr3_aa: CASGFGTGLNYGYTF

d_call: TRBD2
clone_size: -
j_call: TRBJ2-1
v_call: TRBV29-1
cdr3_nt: TGCAGCGTTGAGGTGGCGGGGGGGCCATTCCTCTACAATGAGCAGTTCTTC
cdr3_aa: CSVEVAGGPFLYNEQFF

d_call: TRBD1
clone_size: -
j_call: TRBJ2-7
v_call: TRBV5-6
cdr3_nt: TGTGCCAGCAGCTCCGGACAGGGAGATGGCGAGCAGTACTTC
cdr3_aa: CASSSGQGDGEQYF

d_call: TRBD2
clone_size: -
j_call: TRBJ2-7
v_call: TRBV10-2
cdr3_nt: TGCGCCAGCAGGGGGGGGATGACGGGCTCGGGCGAGCAGTACTTC
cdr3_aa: CASRGGMTGSGEQYF

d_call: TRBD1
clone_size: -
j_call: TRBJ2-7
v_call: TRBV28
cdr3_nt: TGTGCCAGCAGGGACAGGGCCTACGAGCAGTACTTC
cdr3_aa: CASRDRAYEQYF

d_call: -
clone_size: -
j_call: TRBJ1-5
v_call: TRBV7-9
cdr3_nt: TGTGCCAGCAGCTTAGAAGTGGCTCACCTCAATCAGCCCCAGCATTTT
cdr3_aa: CASSLEVAHLNQPQHF

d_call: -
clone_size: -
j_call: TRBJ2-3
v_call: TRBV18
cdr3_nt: TGTGCCAGCTCACCCCTTCAGGATACGCAGTATTTT
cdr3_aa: CASSPLQDTQYF

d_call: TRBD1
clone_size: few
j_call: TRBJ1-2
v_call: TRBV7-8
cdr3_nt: TGTGCCAGCAGCCATATTGACAGGGAGAACTATGGCTACACCTTC
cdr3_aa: CASSHIDRENYGYTF

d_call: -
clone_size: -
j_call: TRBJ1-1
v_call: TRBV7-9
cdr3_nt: TGTGCCAGCAGCTCCCTATGGACAAGTGAAACGAACACTGAAGCTTTCTTT
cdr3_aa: CASSSLWTSETNTEAFF

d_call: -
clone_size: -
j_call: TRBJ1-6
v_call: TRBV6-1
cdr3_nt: TGTGCCAGCAGAGAGGGACCCCTCCACTTT
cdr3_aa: CASREGPLHF

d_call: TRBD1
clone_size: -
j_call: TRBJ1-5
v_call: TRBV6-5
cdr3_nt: TGTGCCACCGGCGACAGGGGCCGAAATCAGCCCCAGCATTTT
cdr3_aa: CATGDRGRNQPQHF

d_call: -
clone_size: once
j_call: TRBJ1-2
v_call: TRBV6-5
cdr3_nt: TGTGCCAGCAGTTACTCGAAGGACACCTATGGCTACACCTTC
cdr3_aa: CASSYSKDTYGYTF

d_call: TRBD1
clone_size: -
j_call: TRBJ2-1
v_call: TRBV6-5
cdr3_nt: TGTGCCAGCAGCCAGGGACAGGGAACCTACAATGAGCAGTTCTTC
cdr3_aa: CASSQGQGTYNEQFF

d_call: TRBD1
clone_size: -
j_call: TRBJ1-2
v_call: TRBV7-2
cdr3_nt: TGTGCCAGCAGCCCTCAGGGGGGCCCCTATGGCTACACCTTC
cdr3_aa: CASSPQGGPYGYTF

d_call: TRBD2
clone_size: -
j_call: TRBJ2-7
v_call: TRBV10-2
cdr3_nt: TGCGCCAGCGCGGGGCTAGCGGGTGCGAACTACGAGCAGTACTTC
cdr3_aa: CASAGLAGANYEQYF

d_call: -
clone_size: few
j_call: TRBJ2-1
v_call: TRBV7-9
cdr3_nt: TGTGCCAGCAGCTTAGATGAAATATTGCTCCCGGACAATGAGCAGTTCTTC
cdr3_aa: CASSLDEILLPDNEQFF

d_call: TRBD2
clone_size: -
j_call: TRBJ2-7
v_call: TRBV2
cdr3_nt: TGTGCCAGCAGCGCTCTTACGGGGGGGCCGTACGAGCAGTACTTC
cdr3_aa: CASSALTGGPYEQYF

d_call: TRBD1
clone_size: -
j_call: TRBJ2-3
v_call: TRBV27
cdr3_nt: TGTGCCAGCAGTTTTCAGGGGGCTGCAGATACGCAGTATTTT
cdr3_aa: CASSFQGAADTQYF

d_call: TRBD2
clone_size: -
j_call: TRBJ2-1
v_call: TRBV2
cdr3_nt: TGTGCCAGCAGTCCCGGACTAGCCAACAATGAGCAGTTCTTC
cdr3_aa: CASSPGLANNEQFF

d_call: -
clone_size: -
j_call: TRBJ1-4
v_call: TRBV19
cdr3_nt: TGTGCCAGTACCGAGGGTACAACTAATGAAAAACTGTTTTTT
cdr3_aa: CASTEGTTNEKLFF

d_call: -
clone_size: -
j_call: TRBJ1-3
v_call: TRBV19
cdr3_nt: TGTGCCAGTAGTTACGGCGGCTCTGGAAACACCATATATTTT
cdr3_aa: CASSYGGSGNTIYF

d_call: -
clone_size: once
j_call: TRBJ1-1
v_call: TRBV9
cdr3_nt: TGTGCCAGCAGCGTAGCTAAGGGGGGGGCTTTCTTT
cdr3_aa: CASSVAKGGAFF

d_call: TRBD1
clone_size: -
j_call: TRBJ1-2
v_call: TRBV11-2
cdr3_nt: TGTGCCAGCAGCTTAGAGGACAGGGGTGCCTATGGCTACACCTTC
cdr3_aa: CASSLEDRGAYGYTF

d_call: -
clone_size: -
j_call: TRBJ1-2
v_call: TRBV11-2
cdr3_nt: TGTGCCAGCAGCCCGGAGAGGGCGCAATATAACTATGGCTACACCTTC
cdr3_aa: CASSPERAQYNYGYTF

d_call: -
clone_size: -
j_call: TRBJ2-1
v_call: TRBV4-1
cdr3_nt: TGCGCCAGCAGCCCGGGACTTGGCTCCTACAATGAGCAGTTCTTC
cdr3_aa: CASSPGLGSYNEQFF

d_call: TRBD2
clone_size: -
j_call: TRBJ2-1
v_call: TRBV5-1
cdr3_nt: TGCGCCAGCAGCTTGGTCTCCAGCGGGGGGGCCGATGTGTTCTTC
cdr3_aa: CASSLVSSGGADVFF

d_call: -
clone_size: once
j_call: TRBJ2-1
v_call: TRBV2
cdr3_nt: TGTGCCAGCAGAGCTGGACTGAGAGAGTACAATGAGCAGTTCTTC
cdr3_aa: CASRAGLREYNEQFF

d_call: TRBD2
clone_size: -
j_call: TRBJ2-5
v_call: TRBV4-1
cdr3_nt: TGCGCCAGCAGCCAAGGATCTAGCGGGGATGAGACCCAGTACTTC
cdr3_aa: CASSQGSSGDETQYF

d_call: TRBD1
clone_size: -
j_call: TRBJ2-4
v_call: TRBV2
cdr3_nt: TGTGCCAGCGCGGCCGACAGGGATTTAAACATTCAGTACTTC
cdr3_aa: CASAADRDLNIQYF

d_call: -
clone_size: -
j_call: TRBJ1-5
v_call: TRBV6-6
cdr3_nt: TGTGCCAGCAGTTACTTGGCGGCCGTATCGCCCCAGCATTTT
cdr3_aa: CASSYLAAVSPQHF

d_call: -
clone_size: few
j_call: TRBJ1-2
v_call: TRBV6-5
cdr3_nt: TGTGCCAGCAGTACCCTGGACAGCCTCTATGGCTACACCTTC
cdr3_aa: CASSTLDSLYGYTF

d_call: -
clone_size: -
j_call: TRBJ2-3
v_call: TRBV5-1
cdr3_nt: TGCGCCAGCAGCCACAGCAGAGACACAGATACGCAGTATTTT
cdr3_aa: CASSHSRDTDTQYF

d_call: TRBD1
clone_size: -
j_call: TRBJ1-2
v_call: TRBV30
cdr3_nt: TGTGCCTGGAGTCTGGGGTGGTCAGGGGGAATGAAGGGCTACACCTTC
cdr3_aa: CAWSLGWSGGMKGYTF

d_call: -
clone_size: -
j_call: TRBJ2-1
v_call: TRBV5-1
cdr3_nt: TGCGCCAGCAGCTTGTCTTTCGGGTCCTACAATGAGCAGTTCTTC
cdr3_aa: CASSLSFGSYNEQFF

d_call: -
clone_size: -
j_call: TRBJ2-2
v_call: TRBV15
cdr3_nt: TGTGCCACCAGCTTGGGGGGGAACACCGGGGAGCTGTTTTTT
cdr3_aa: CATSLGGNTGELFF

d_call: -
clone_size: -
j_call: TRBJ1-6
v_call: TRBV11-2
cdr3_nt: TGTGCCAGCAGCTTTGGGTGGGAGGGGAATTCACCCCTCCACTTT
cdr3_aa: CASSFGWEGNSPLHF

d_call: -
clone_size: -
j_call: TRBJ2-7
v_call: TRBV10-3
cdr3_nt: TGTGCCACAGGCCCAGGTCTCCTTGGCGAGCAGTACTTC
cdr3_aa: CATGPGLLGEQYF

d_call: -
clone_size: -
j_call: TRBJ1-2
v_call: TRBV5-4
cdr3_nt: TGTGCCAGCAGCTGGGAGGCAGGGAACTATGGCTACACCTTC
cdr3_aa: CASSWEAGNYGYTF

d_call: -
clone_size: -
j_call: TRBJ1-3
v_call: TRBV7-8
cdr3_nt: TGTGCCAGCAGCCGAGGCACAGGCTCTGGAAACACCATATATTTT
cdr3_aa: CASSRGTGSGNTIYF

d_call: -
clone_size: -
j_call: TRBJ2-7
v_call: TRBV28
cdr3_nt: TGTGCCAGCAGTCCCCATCCCTACGAGCAGTACTTC
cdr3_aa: CASSPHPYEQYF

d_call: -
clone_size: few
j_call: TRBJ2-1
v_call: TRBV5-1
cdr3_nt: TGCGCCAGCAGGCCGGGACTCGGGTACAATGAGCAGTTCTTC
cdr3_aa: CASRPGLGYNEQFF

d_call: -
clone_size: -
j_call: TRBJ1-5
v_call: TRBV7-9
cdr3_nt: TGTGCCAGCAGCTTAGGAGGACAGCTTAATCAGCCCCAGCATTTT
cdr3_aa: CASSLGGQLNQPQHF

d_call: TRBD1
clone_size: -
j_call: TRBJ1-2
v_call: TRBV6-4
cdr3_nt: TGTGCCAGCAGTGACTCAGGGGACAGACCCTATGGCTACACCTTC
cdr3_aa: CASSDSGDRPYGYTF

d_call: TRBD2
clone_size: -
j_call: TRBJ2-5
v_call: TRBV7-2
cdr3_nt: TGTGCCAGCAGCTCCCGGACTAGCTCGGAGACCCAGTACTTC
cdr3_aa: CASSSRTSSETQYF

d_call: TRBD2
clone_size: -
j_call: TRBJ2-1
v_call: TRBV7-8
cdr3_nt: TGTGCCAGCAGCCTAGGACTAGCGGGATACAATGAGCAGTTCTTC
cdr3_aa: CASSLGLAGYNEQFF

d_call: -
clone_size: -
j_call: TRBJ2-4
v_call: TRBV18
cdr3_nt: TGTGCCAGCTCAACGACGGGTGAGGGCAAAAACATTCAGTACTTC
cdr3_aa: CASSTTGEGKNIQYF